The source of this T cell receptor (beta chain) is a study of blood T cell repertoires in COVID-19. As for the study in general: From the United States, Italy and Spain came samples of acute and convalescent COVID-19. PBMCs, B-cell-depleted T cells, or T cells provided the cDNA or gDNA that made up the material.

In the authors' methods: Amplification with reference gene primers provided the estimates of nucleated cell counts. Some clones are missing from TCRdb's copy, which holds only in-frame ones; the method was immunoSEQ multiplex PCR. V and J calls and clone size come straight from that table; D and trimming were deduced from the DNA. In the table there are over 200,000 clones, 86% of which are singletons. Patients in Seattle were enrolled during active infection, then followed longitudinally. V lost 0 bases and J 15 bases, leaving 13 bases between the germline ends. The germline gives CDR1 SGHKS, CDR2 YYEKEE (reference sequence). The CDR3 spans 12 residues.

The receptor's source is a man aged 50 or older with COVID-19, enrolled during active disease. The specimen was peripheral blood. The chain has TRBV5-5 and TRBJ2-1; D not certain. CDR3 loop: CASSLGVSQPFF. The CDR3 DNA sequence: TGTGCCAGCAGCTTGGGAGTTAGCCAGCCGTTCTTC.